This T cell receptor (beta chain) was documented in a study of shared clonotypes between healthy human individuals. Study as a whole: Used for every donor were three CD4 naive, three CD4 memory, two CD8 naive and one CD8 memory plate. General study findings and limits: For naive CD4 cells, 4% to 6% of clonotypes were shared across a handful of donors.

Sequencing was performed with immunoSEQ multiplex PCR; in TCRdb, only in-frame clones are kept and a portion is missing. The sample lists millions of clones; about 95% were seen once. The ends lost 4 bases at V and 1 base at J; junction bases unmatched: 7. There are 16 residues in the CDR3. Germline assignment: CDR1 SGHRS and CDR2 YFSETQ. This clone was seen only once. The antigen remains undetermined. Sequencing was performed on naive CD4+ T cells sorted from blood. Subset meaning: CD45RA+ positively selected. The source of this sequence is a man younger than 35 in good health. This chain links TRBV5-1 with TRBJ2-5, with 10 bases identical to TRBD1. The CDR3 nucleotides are TGCGCCAGCAGCCGGGGACAGGGGCCAGGCCAAGAGACCCAGTACTTC. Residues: CASSRGQGPGQETQYF. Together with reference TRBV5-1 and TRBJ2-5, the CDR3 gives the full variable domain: KAGVTQTPRYLIKTRGQQVTLSCSPISGHRSVSWYQQTPGQGLQFLFEYFSETQRNKGNFPGRFSGRQFSNSRSEMNVSTLELGDSALYLCASSRGQGPGQETQYFGPGTRLLVL.